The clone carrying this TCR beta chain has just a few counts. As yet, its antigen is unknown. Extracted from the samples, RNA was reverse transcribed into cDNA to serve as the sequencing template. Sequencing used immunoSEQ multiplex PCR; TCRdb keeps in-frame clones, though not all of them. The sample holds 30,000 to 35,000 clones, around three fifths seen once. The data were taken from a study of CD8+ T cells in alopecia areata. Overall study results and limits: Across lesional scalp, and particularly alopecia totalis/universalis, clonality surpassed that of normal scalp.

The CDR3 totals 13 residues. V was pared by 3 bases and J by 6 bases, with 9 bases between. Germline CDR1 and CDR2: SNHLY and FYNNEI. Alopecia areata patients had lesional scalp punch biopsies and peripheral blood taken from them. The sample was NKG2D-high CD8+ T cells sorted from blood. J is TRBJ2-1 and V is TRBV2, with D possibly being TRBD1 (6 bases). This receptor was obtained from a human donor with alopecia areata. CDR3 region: CASSEFRGNEQFF. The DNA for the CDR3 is TGTGCCAGCAGTGAGTTCAGGGGCAATGAGCAGTTCTTC.